The rows below give T cell receptor beta chains drawn from one sample of a study of immune evolution from preneoplasia to lung adenocarcinoma. Generated by immunoSEQ multiplex PCR, the TCRdb table keeps only in-frame clones and is missing some. Here the sample spans more than 10,000 clones, approximately 81% being singletons. Sequenced sample: FFPE tissue from an adenomatous hyperplasia lung lesion. These receptors all come from a person between 50 and 69 years old with lung adenocarcinoma. Each CDR3 is given with its conserved first and last residue. The order of the fields is V gene, J gene, clone size, CDR3 length, D gene, CDR3 DNA, CDR3 protein. The D gene is left open where the match is weak. Expanded clones are given a class, and other clones once, few, many or no size at all.

TRBV4-2	TRBJ2-1	-	18	-	TGTGCCAGCAGCCAATCTGTTTTATCGGGGGCCGACTACAATGAGCAGTTCTTC	CASSQSVLSGADYNEQFF
TRBV7-3	TRBJ1-1	few	13	-	TGTGCCAGCAGCCAGGTGATGGGCACTGAAGCTTTCTTT	CASSQVMGTEAFF
TRBV29-1	TRBJ1-1	-	13	TRBD1	TGCAGCACCGGACAGGGACGAGGCACTGAAGCTTTCTTT	CSTGQGRGTEAFF
TRBV11-2	TRBJ1-1	-	14	-	TGTGCCAGCAGCACTCGAGGTGGGAAGAGTGAAGCTTTCTTT	CASSTRGGKSEAFF
TRBV11-3	TRBJ2-5	few	15	-	TGTGCCAGCAGCCCAATTCCGGGATACCAAGAGACCCAGTACTTC	CASSPIPGYQETQYF
TRBV18	TRBJ2-7	-	15	TRBD2	TGTGCCAGCTCACCACCCTCCAAGGGGAGGGCCGAGCAGTACTTC	CASSPPSKGRAEQYF
TRBV27	TRBJ2-7	-	14	-	TGTGCCAGCAGTTCCCTGGGCCCCTCTTACGAGCAGTACTTC	CASSSLGPSYEQYF
TRBV5-4	TRBJ2-6	-	18	TRBD1	TGTGCCAGCAGTCGAATAACGGGACAGCTTTCTGGGGCCAACGTCCTGACTTTC	CASSRITGQLSGANVLTF
TRBV6-6	TRBJ1-5	-	13	-	TGTGCCAGCAACCCGGATCTCGTTCAGCCCCAGCATTTT	CASNPDLVQPQHF
TRBV6-6	TRBJ2-3	-	14	-	TGTGCCAGCATCCTCGCAGGGGACCAAGATACGCAGTATTTT	CASILAGDQDTQYF
TRBV7-9	TRBJ1-2	-	15	-	TGTGCCAGCAGCTTAGAACAGTCAGGGCCCTATGGCTACACCTTC	CASSLEQSGPYGYTF
TRBV27	TRBJ1-2	-	14	-	TGTGCCAGCAGTTTTAGGGGCAGGGACTATGGCTACACCTTC	CASSFRGRDYGYTF
TRBV9	TRBJ1-1	-	14	-	TGTGCCAGCAGCGAGGGGATCGGGAACACTGAAGCTTTCTTT	CASSEGIGNTEAFF
TRBV5-1	TRBJ1-1	-	14	-	TGCGCCAGCAGCCAGGACGGGGGGAACACTGAAGCTTTCTTT	CASSQDGGNTEAFF
TRBV28	TRBJ1-2	-	16	-	TGTGCCAGCAGTACGCGACAGGCGGGGAGATCATATGGCTACACCTTC	CASSTRQAGRSYGYTF
TRBV12-5	TRBJ2-7	-	17	TRBD1	TGTGCTAGTGGTTTGGGTCTCTCGGACAGGGTCCCCTACGAGCAGTACTTC	CASGLGLSDRVPYEQYF
TRBV5-4	TRBJ2-2	-	15	TRBD2	TGTGCCAGCAGCTTTGGGACTAGCGATTCCGGGGAGCTGTTTTTT	CASSFGTSDSGELFF
TRBV19	TRBJ1-6	-	13	-	TGTGCCAGCCGGAACCAGGGAAATTCACCCCTCCACTTT	CASRNQGNSPLHF
TRBV27	TRBJ2-1	-	16	TRBD2	TGTGCCAGCAGTCCAAGACGACTAGCGGAGTACAATGAGCAGTTCTTC	CASSPRRLAEYNEQFF
TRBV5-6	TRBJ2-1	-	17	TRBD2	TGTGCCAGCAGCTCACCGGGACTAGCGGACAAATCCAATGAGCAGTTCTTC	CASSSPGLADKSNEQFF
TRBV7-8	TRBJ1-1	-	13	TRBD1	TGTGCCAGCAGTGGACAGGTAACCCCTGAAGCTTTCTTT	CASSGQVTPEAFF
TRBV29-1	TRBJ2-1	-	14	-	TGCAGCGTTGAGTGGAGCAGCTCCTACAATGAGCAGTTCTTC	CSVEWSSSYNEQFF
TRBV7-9	TRBJ2-5	-	12	-	TGTGCCAGCAGCTCCCTCCAAGAGACCCAGTACTTC	CASSSLQETQYF
TRBV29-1	TRBJ2-5	-	14	-	TGCAGCGTCCAAAGGCGACACTTCGAAGAGACCCAGTACTTC	CSVQRRHFEETQYF
TRBV10-1	TRBJ1-4	-	15	TRBD1	TGCGCCAGCAGTGCCGGGACAGGGTTTAATGAAAAACTGTTTTTT	CASSAGTGFNEKLFF
TRBV6-1	TRBJ2-7	once	16	TRBD2	TGTGCCAGCAGTGAAGTGGGATGGGGGGGTATGGGCGAGCAGTACTTC	CASSEVGWGGMGEQYF
TRBV28	TRBJ2-7	-	11	-	TGTGCCAGCAGTTTATTGGGCGAGCAGTACTTC	CASSLLGEQYF
TRBV12-5	TRBJ2-3	-	11	-	TGTGCTAGTGGTTTGGGAGATACGCAGTATTTT	CASGLGDTQYF
TRBV7-2	TRBJ1-1	once	14	-	TGTGCCAGCAGCCCGGGACCGCTGAACACTGAAGCTTTCTTT	CASSPGPLNTEAFF
TRBV7-8	TRBJ2-7	-	16	TRBD1	TGTGCCAGCAGCTTAGTCGGGACAGGGTTGAGTGGCGAGCAGTACTTC	CASSLVGTGLSGEQYF
TRBV30	TRBJ2-7	-	14	-	TGTGCCTGGAGTGTTGGCGGGAACTCCTACGAGCAGTACTTC	CAWSVGGNSYEQYF
TRBV19	TRBJ1-5	-	14	-	TGTGCCAGTAGTATCCGGGGGGAGGGTCAGCCCCAGCATTTT	CASSIRGEGQPQHF
TRBV20-1	TRBJ2-7	few	11	-	TGCAGTGCTAGGATGGGGAACGAGCAGTACTTC	CSARMGNEQYF
TRBV4-1	TRBJ2-5	few	15	TRBD2	TGCGCCAGCAGCCAATTACTAGCGGGAGGGGAGACCCAGTACTTC	CASSQLLAGGETQYF
TRBV7-2	TRBJ2-4	-	14	TRBD1	TGTGCCTCACAGGGGGCGTTTGGCAAAAACATTCAGTACTTC	CASQGAFGKNIQYF
TRBV7-8	TRBJ1-1	-	14	-	TGTGCCAGCAGCTTAGGACAGAGGAACACTGAAGCTTTCTTT	CASSLGQRNTEAFF
TRBV6-5	TRBJ2-2	-	15	-	TGTGCCAGCAGTCCGCTGAAAGGGGGAACCGGGGAGCTGTTTTTT	CASSPLKGGTGELFF
TRBV5-6	TRBJ2-7	few	17	TRBD2	TGTGCCAGCAGCCCCGACGGAGGGACTAGCGGGAGGATTGAGCAGTACTTC	CASSPDGGTSGRIEQYF
TRBV9	TRBJ2-1	few	16	TRBD2	TGTGCCAGCAGCGGCGGGAGCAGCGGCTCCTACAATGAGCAGTTCTTC	CASSGGSSGSYNEQFF
TRBV9	TRBJ2-3	few	15	TRBD2	TGTGCCAGCAGCGTAGTGGAGGGAGGGCCAGGGACGCAGTATTTT	CASSVVEGGPGTQYF
TRBV9	TRBJ2-7	-	14	TRBD1	TGTGCCAGCAGCGTGGGGGACAGGATCTACGAGCAGTACTTC	CASSVGDRIYEQYF
TRBV11-3	TRBJ2-7	-	12	-	TGTGCCAGCAGCGAGGGGGGGTACGAGCAGTACTTC	CASSEGGYEQYF
TRBV29-1	TRBJ2-3	once	17	TRBD2	TGCAGCGCGAATAGCGGGAGAAGGTGGTTGGACACAGATACGCAGTATTTT	CSANSGRRWLDTDTQYF
TRBV18	TRBJ2-5	-	13	-	TGTGCCAGCTCACCACGAGAGTCGGAGACCCAGTACTTC	CASSPRESETQYF
TRBV29-1	TRBJ2-7	-	13	TRBD2	TGCAGCGTTGCCGGGACTAGCGGGAGCAAGCAGTACTTC	CSVAGTSGSKQYF
TRBV14	TRBJ1-1	-	14	-	TGTGCCAGCAGCCAAAGTTGGGACTCTCAAGAAGCTTTCTTT	CASSQSWDSQEAFF